The rows below give T cell receptor beta chains drawn from one sample of a study of T-cell memory formation after mild COVID-19. TCRdb re-derived calls from the 5' RACE reads in MiXCR, one entry per CDR3 protein. The data contain 450,000 or so distinct CDR3 sequences, around 27% of them seen just once; the ten biggest clones take up approximately 13%. The source material was PBMCs or a T cell subset sorted from them (not recorded which). The receptors shown here come from an adult woman who had mild COVID-19 (a few samples of this study predate the infection). Cell type and time point are not known. CDR3s include the opening cysteine and the closing phenylalanine or tryptophan. A D gene is named only where the DNA matches it firmly. Size is omitted from some rows. Given values are once, few, many or a class for expanded clones.

V gene: TRBV5-1; clone size: .; D gene: .; J gene: TRBJ2-5; CDR3 DNA: TGCGCCAGCAGCTATAAACAGGGTTCGGGACAAGAGACCCAGTACTTC; CDR3 protein: CASSYKQGSGQETQYF
V gene: TRBV7-2; clone size: .; D gene: TRBD2; J gene: TRBJ2-3; CDR3 DNA: TGTGCCAGCAGCCTAGGGCCTAGCGGGGGCACAGATACGCAGTATTTT; CDR3 protein: CASSLGPSGGTDTQYF
V gene: TRBV29-1; clone size: .; D gene: .; J gene: TRBJ2-7; CDR3 DNA: TGCAGCGTGGGGGAGTCCTACGAGCAGTACTTC; CDR3 protein: CSVGESYEQYF
V gene: TRBV6-1; clone size: few; D gene: .; J gene: TRBJ1-5; CDR3 DNA: TGTGCCAGCACAGGGACCCTAGGGACCCAGCATTTT; CDR3 protein: CASTGTLGTQHF
V gene: TRBV18; clone size: .; D gene: .; J gene: TRBJ2-7; CDR3 DNA: TGTGCCAGCTCACACCCCGCAGGGGACGAGCAGTACTTC; CDR3 protein: CASSHPAGDEQYF
V gene: TRBV6-5; clone size: .; D gene: .; J gene: TRBJ2-1; CDR3 DNA: TGTGCCAGCAGTCCTCTCCTAGTTGTGGGATACAATGAGCAGTTCTTC; CDR3 protein: CASSPLLVVGYNEQFF
V gene: TRBV7-9; clone size: .; D gene: TRBD2; J gene: TRBJ2-1; CDR3 DNA: TGTGCCAGCAGCTTAGGACTGCGGGAGCTCTACAATGAGCAGTTCTTC; CDR3 protein: CASSLGLRELYNEQFF
V gene: TRBV27; clone size: .; D gene: TRBD2; J gene: TRBJ2-7; CDR3 DNA: TGTGCCAGCAATGTAGCGGGGCAGCCCTACGAGCAGTACTTC; CDR3 protein: CASNVAGQPYEQYF
V gene: TRBV6-5; clone size: few; D gene: .; J gene: TRBJ2-1; CDR3 DNA: TGTGCCAGCAGTTACGCCGGGCATGAGCAGTTCTTC; CDR3 protein: CASSYAGHEQFF
V gene: TRBV5-1; clone size: .; D gene: .; J gene: TRBJ2-7; CDR3 DNA: TGCGCCAGCAGTTCTGTAGCTGTCGACGAGCAGTACTTC; CDR3 protein: CASSSVAVDEQYF
V gene: TRBV7-3; clone size: .; D gene: .; J gene: TRBJ1-2; CDR3 DNA: TGTGCCAGCAGCTTAAAAGACCAGAGGGGCTACACCTTC; CDR3 protein: CASSLKDQRGYTF
V gene: TRBV4-1; clone size: few; D gene: .; J gene: TRBJ1-1; CDR3 DNA: TGCGCCAGCAGTTCCGACAGGATGAACACTGAAGCTTTCTTT; CDR3 protein: CASSSDRMNTEAFF
V gene: TRBV19; clone size: .; D gene: .; J gene: TRBJ2-2; CDR3 DNA: TGTGCCAGTAGTTTCGACAGGCCCTTCAACACCGGGGAGCTGTTTTTT; CDR3 protein: CASSFDRPFNTGELFF
V gene: TRBV15; clone size: few; D gene: .; J gene: TRBJ2-3; CDR3 DNA: TGTGCCACCAGCAGATATCGGGGCACAGATACGCAGTATTTT; CDR3 protein: CATSRYRGTDTQYF
V gene: TRBV7-2; clone size: .; D gene: TRBD2; J gene: TRBJ2-1; CDR3 DNA: TGTGCCAGCAGCTTAGAACTAGCGGACTCTCCGACCTACAATGAGCAGTTCTTC; CDR3 protein: CASSLELADSPTYNEQFF
V gene: TRBV2; clone size: few; D gene: .; J gene: TRBJ1-3; CDR3 DNA: TGTGCCAGCAGTCCAGGGTCTGGCACCATATATTTT; CDR3 protein: CASSPGSGTIYF
V gene: TRBV4-1; clone size: once; D gene: TRBD1; J gene: TRBJ2-7; CDR3 DNA: TGCGCCAGCAGCCAAGATCCCCCCCTCGACAGGGGGAGAAACGAGCAGTACTTC; CDR3 protein: CASSQDPPLDRGRNEQYF
V gene: TRBV14; clone size: few; D gene: .; J gene: TRBJ1-4; CDR3 DNA: TGTGCCAGCAGCCATCCCAATGGTGAAAAACTGTTTTTT; CDR3 protein: CASSHPNGEKLFF
V gene: TRBV5-4; clone size: few; D gene: .; J gene: TRBJ2-1; CDR3 DNA: TGTGCCAGCAGCTTGCCCTCTGCGGGTGAGCAGTTCTTC; CDR3 protein: CASSLPSAGEQFF
V gene: TRBV9; clone size: .; D gene: .; J gene: TRBJ2-1; CDR3 DNA: TGTGCCAGCAGCGCCGGACTCGGAAGCTACAATGAGCAGTTCTTC; CDR3 protein: CASSAGLGSYNEQFF
V gene: TRBV7-2; clone size: few; D gene: TRBD2; J gene: TRBJ2-3; CDR3 DNA: TGTGCCAGCAGCTTCCACTCTAGCGGCGTCACAGATACGCAGTATTTT; CDR3 protein: CASSFHSSGVTDTQYF
V gene: TRBV7-2; clone size: .; D gene: TRBD2; J gene: TRBJ2-3; CDR3 DNA: TGTGCCAGCAGCTTCCGACTAGCGGGGAGGGATACGCAGTATTTT; CDR3 protein: CASSFRLAGRDTQYF
V gene: TRBV7-3; clone size: few; D gene: TRBD1; J gene: TRBJ2-7; CDR3 DNA: TGTGCCAGCAGCCCCGGCGGAGGACAGGGCTACGAGCAGTACTTC; CDR3 protein: CASSPGGGQGYEQYF
V gene: TRBV7-3; clone size: .; D gene: TRBD2; J gene: TRBJ2-1; CDR3 DNA: TGTGCCAGCAGCTTAGGGACTAGCGGGAATTTCTACAATGAGCAGTTCTTC; CDR3 protein: CASSLGTSGNFYNEQFF
V gene: TRBV4-3; clone size: .; D gene: TRBD2; J gene: TRBJ2-5; CDR3 DNA: TGCGCCAGCAGCCCCCAACTCGAGGCTAGCGGGAGTAGTGAGACCCAGTACTTC; CDR3 protein: CASSPQLEASGSSETQYF
V gene: TRBV7-9; clone size: .; D gene: TRBD2; J gene: TRBJ2-1; CDR3 DNA: TGTGCCAGCAGCAAAGCGGGAGGGCCAGGTAGCAATGAGCAGTTCTTC; CDR3 protein: CASSKAGGPGSNEQFF
V gene: TRBV6-2/TRBV6-3; clone size: .; D gene: TRBD2; J gene: TRBJ2-1; CDR3 DNA: TGTGCCAGCAGACCTCTAGCGGTGAGCTCCTACAATGAGCAGTTCTTC; CDR3 protein: CASRPLAVSSYNEQFF
V gene: TRBV11-1; clone size: .; D gene: .; J gene: TRBJ2-2; CDR3 DNA: TGTGCCAGCAGCTTAGGGCGTCGCACCGGGGAGCTGTTTTTT; CDR3 protein: CASSLGRRTGELFF
V gene: TRBV12-3/TRBV12-4; clone size: .; D gene: .; J gene: TRBJ2-3; CDR3 DNA: TGTGCCAGCAGTTTAGGGGGGAAACGCACAGATACGCAGTATTTT; CDR3 protein: CASSLGGKRTDTQYF
V gene: TRBV5-1; clone size: .; D gene: .; J gene: TRBJ1-1; CDR3 DNA: TGCGCCAGCAGCTTAGGGCGACAAACGAACACTGAAGCTTTCTTT; CDR3 protein: CASSLGRQTNTEAFF
V gene: TRBV7-9; clone size: few; D gene: .; J gene: TRBJ2-1; CDR3 DNA: TGTGCCAGCAGCTTAAACATCTACAATGAGCAGTTCTTC; CDR3 protein: CASSLNIYNEQFF
V gene: TRBV12-3/TRBV12-4; clone size: .; D gene: TRBD1; J gene: TRBJ1-2; CDR3 DNA: TGTGCCAGCAGCATGCTACAGGGGATCCATGGCTACACCTTC; CDR3 protein: CASSMLQGIHGYTF
V gene: TRBV4-2; clone size: .; D gene: .; J gene: TRBJ1-1; CDR3 DNA: TGTGCCAGCAGCCACCACAACTATGAAGCTTTCTTT; CDR3 protein: CASSHHNYEAFF
V gene: TRBV15; clone size: many; D gene: .; J gene: TRBJ2-3; CDR3 DNA: TGTGCCACCAGCCCGCGCAAGCTAGGGCCCACAGATACGCAGTATTTT; CDR3 protein: CATSPRKLGPTDTQYF
V gene: TRBV3-1; clone size: .; D gene: TRBD2; J gene: TRBJ2-1; CDR3 DNA: TGTGCCAGCAGCCAATGGCGGGGGGTTCAAGGGAATGAGCAGTTCTTC; CDR3 protein: CASSQWRGVQGNEQFF
V gene: TRBV20-1; clone size: .; D gene: .; J gene: TRBJ1-2; CDR3 DNA: TGCAGTGTCCCCTCTCGCGACAGCGGGAGATATGGCTACACCTTC; CDR3 protein: CSVPSRDSGRYGYTF
V gene: TRBV7-2; clone size: many; D gene: .; J gene: TRBJ2-1; CDR3 DNA: TGTGCCAGCAGCTCGACCCCAACTGGACGGAACAATGAGCAGTTCTTC; CDR3 protein: CASSSTPTGRNNEQFF
V gene: TRBV3-1; clone size: .; D gene: .; J gene: TRBJ1-2; CDR3 DNA: TGTGCCAGCAGCCAACCAGGTCCACCCTATGGCTACACCTTC; CDR3 protein: CASSQPGPPYGYTF
V gene: TRBV9; clone size: few; D gene: .; J gene: TRBJ2-1; CDR3 DNA: TGTGCCAGCAGCGTAAACAGGGCCTACAATGAGCAGTTCTTC; CDR3 protein: CASSVNRAYNEQFF
V gene: TRBV20-1; clone size: few; D gene: TRBD1; J gene: TRBJ1-1; CDR3 DNA: TGCAGTGCTAGAGATCGATCCCGAGGGGGCAACACTGAAGCTTTCTTT; CDR3 protein: CSARDRSRGGNTEAFF
V gene: TRBV20-1; clone size: few; D gene: .; J gene: TRBJ1-2; CDR3 DNA: TGCAGTGTTACCCACCCTCTTTATGGCTACACCTTC; CDR3 protein: CSVTHPLYGYTF
V gene: TRBV29-1; clone size: many; D gene: .; J gene: TRBJ2-7; CDR3 DNA: TGCAGCGTTAAAAAAATGGTCGGGGGCAAGGGATTCTACGAGCAGTACTTC; CDR3 protein: CSVKKMVGGKGFYEQYF